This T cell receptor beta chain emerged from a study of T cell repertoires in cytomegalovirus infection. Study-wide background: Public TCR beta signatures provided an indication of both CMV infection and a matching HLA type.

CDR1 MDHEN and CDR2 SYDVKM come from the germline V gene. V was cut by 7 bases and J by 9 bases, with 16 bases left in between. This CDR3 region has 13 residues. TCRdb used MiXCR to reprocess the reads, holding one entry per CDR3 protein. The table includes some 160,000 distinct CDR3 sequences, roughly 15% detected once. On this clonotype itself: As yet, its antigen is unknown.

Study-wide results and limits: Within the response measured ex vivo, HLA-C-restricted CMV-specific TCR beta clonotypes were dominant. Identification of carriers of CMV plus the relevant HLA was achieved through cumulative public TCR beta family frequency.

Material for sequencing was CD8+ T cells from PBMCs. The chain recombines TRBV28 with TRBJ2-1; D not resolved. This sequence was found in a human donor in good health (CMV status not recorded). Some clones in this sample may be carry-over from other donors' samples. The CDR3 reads CASKWAGRVEQFF. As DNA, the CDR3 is TGTGCCAGCAAGTGGGCAGGTCGGGTTGAGCAGTTCTTC.